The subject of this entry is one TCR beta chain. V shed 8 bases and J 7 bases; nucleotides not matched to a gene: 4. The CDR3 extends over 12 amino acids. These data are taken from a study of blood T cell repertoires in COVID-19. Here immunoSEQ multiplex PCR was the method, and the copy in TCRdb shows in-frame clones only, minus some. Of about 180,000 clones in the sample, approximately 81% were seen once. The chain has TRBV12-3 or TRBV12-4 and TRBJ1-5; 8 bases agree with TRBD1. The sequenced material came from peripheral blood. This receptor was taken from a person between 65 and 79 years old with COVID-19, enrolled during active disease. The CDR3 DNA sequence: TGTGCCAGCTGCAGGGGGCAGCAGCCCCAGCATTTT. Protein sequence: CASCRGQQPQHF.